This record concerns one TCR beta chain sequence. Antigen unknown. Trimming took off 6 bases at V and 5 bases at J, with 10 bases between the two ends. Germline V gene sequence: CDR1 SGHDN, CDR2 FVKESK. The CDR3 loop spans 13 amino acids. The data derive from a study of beta chain features in type 1 diabetes. Study outcomes and limitations: The cDNA sequencing approach could over-represent high-TCR-expressing cells.

The investigators reverse transcribed all of the isolated RNA, so they sequenced expressed TCRB transcripts. Measured with immunoSEQ multiplex PCR; TCRdb has only the in-frame clones, and not every one. In the table there are 110,000 or so clones, 30% to 40% of which are singletons. The J gene is TRBJ2-2, the V gene TRBV14; weak D call: TRBD2 (5 bases). The sequenced material came from stem cell memory CD4+ T cells from blood. This sequence was found in a woman aged 18-29 years in good health. CDR3 DNA sequence: TGTGCCAGCAGAAGGAGGATGACCGGGGAGCTGTTTTTT. Translated: CASRRRMTGELFF.